These 17 T cell receptor beta chains were all obtained from the same sample, sequenced in a study of T-cell reconstitution after alpha-beta-depleted transplantation in children (dated by TCRdb to 2016 to 2017). Libraries were constructed by PCR. For sequencing, an Illumina HiSeq 2500 was employed. To normalize quantification of the TCRbeta repertoire, the TCR libraries were built with molecular barcoding that relied on unique molecular identifiers. TCRdb ran its own pipeline on the public reads, namely fastp trimming at Q25 and MiXCR clone calling, and kept in-frame beta chains. Rows merge per CDR3 protein into single entries with the most common DNA and genes. This sample is represented by hundreds of thousands of distinct CDR3 sequences; 8% to 11% of them were singletons. The ten largest clonotypes hold less than 5% of the sample. The sample consisted of PBMCs from the stem cell graft donor, taken from the stem cell graft. Source of these receptors: a human donor who donated a stem cell graft to a child with acute myeloid leukemia.

This clonotype was recorded at least ten times. The chain carries TRBV5-1 and TRBJ2-1; D remains unclear. The CDR3 runs to 14 residues. Germline V gene sequence: CDR1 SGHRS, CDR2 YFSETQ. Trimming removed 1 base at V and 5 bases at J, with 10 bases between. The CDR3 DNA reads TGCGCCAGCAGCTTGTTCGCGGTGAACAATGAGCAGTTCTTC. Translated: CASSLFAVNNEQFF.

In DNA form, the CDR3 reads TGTGCCAGCAGGGACGGGACTAGCGGAACTCTCAATGAGCAGTTCTTC. This codes for CASRDGTSGTLNEQFF. The chain couples TRBV3-1 to TRBJ2-1, with 11 bases fitting TRBD2. Germline CDR1 LGHDT, CDR2 YNNKEL (reference sequence). The J segment lost 6 bases and the V segment lost 6 bases, leaving 10 bases of the junction unmatched. This CDR3 spans 16 amino acids.

This clonotype was detected many times. This sequence joins TRBV27 and TRBJ1-6, with 7 bases fitting TRBD1. V was pared by 8 bases and J by 10 bases, with 8 bases of the junction left unmatched. The germline V gene encodes CDR1 MNHEY and CDR2 SMNVEV (reference sequence). The CDR3 sequence is 13 residues long. The CDR3: CASCYDRASPLHF. Here the CDR3 DNA reads TGTGCCAGCTGTTACGACAGGGCCTCACCCCTCCACTTT.

This clonotype came up many times. This chain joins TRBV28 and TRBJ2-5, with 7 bases fitting TRBD2. CDR1 MDHEN and CDR2 SYDVKM come from the germline V gene. The CDR3 consists of 15 residues. V lost 1 base and J lost 3; bases outside the gene matches: 5. The CDR3 DNA reads as TGTGCCAGCAGTTTATTAGGGGCGGGAGAAGAGACCCAGTACTTC. It is translated as CASSLLGAGEETQYF.

This clonotype was observed many times. CDR3 DNA sequence: TGCGCCAGCAGAAGGTCCGGGACAGAATCTTACAATGAGCAGTTCTTC. This sequence encodes CASRRSGTESYNEQFF. The rearrangement uses TRBV5-1 and TRBJ2-1; 7 bases are a match to TRBD1. The CDR3 consists of 16 residues. With V trimmed by 5 bases and J by 4 bases, 12 bases remained unmatched. Germline assignment: CDR1 SGHRS and CDR2 YFSETQ. The whole variable domain, filled in from reference TRBV5-1 and TRBJ2-1, reads KAGVTQTPRYLIKTRGQQVTLSCSPISGHRSVSWYQQTPGQGLQFLFEYFSETQRNKGNFPGRFSGRQFSNSRSEMNVSTLELGDSALYLCASRRSGTESYNEQFFGPGTRLTVL.

This clonotype has ten or more counts. J is TRBJ2-1 and V is TRBV2; 8 bases match TRBD2. This CDR3 region has 15 residues. Per the germline V gene, CDR1 is SNHLY and CDR2 is FYNNEI. The V and J ends lost 6 bases and 6 bases, in that order; junction bases with no gene match: 10. In DNA form, the CDR3 reads TGTGCCAGCAGATGGACTAGCTCTACGGGCAATGAGCAGTTCTTC. Encoded protein: CASRWTSSTGNEQFF.

The CDR3 is CSARVRLAGGNRNIQYF. DNA for the CDR3: TGCAGTGCTAGAGTGCGGCTAGCGGGAGGCAATAGAAACATTCAGTACTTC. The gene calls are TRBV20-1 and TRBJ2-4; 11 bases map to TRBD2. V trimming: 1 base; J trimming: 6 bases; junction bases outside the gene matches: 11. Per the germline V gene, CDR1 is DFQATT and CDR2 is SNEGSKA (reference sequence). The CDR3 contains 17 residues.

This clonotype was seen ten or more times. The chain uses TRBV3-1 and TRBJ2-7; tentative D call: TRBD2 (5 bases). This CDR3 contains 14 residues. Germline CDR1 LGHDT, CDR2 YNNKEL (reference sequence). Deletions cut 4 bases from V and 2 bases from J, with 12 bases between. The CDR3 region is CASSLGLLAYEQYF. The CDR3 DNA reads as TGTGCCAGCAGCCTAGGACTCCTGGCCTACGAGCAGTACTTC.

In its sample, this clonotype was seen a few times. CDR3 coding DNA: TGCGCCAGCAGCTTGGCCGCGACTAGCGGGAGTCACAATGAGCAGTTCTTC. Its translation: CASSLAATSGSHNEQFF. The chain combines TRBV5-1 with TRBJ2-1, with 12 bases identical to TRBD2. With 0 bases clipped from V and 5 bases from J, the junction kept 6 bases outside the gene matches. From germline, CDR1 is SGHRS and CDR2 YFSETQ. The CDR3 extends over 17 amino acids.

This clonotype was seen ten or more times. The chain is built from TRBV28 and TRBJ2-3; D possibly corresponds to TRBD2 (6 bases). The V end lost 4 bases, the J end lost 2 bases, and 10 bases lay between the germline ends. CDR3 size: 14 residues. CDR1 is MDHEN, CDR2 SYDVKM, per germline. CDR3 nucleotide sequence: TGTGCCAGCAGTTCACGGGACTCCACAGATACGCAGTATTTT. Translating gives CASSSRDSTDTQYF. Full variable domain (rest looked up from reference TRBV28 and TRBJ2-3): DVKVTQSSRYLVKRTGEKVFLECVQDMDHENMFWYRQDPGLGLRLIYFSYDVKMKEKGDIPEGYSVSREKKERFSLILESASTNQTSMYLCASSSRDSTDTQYFGPGTRLTVL.

This clonotype has more than one count but fewer than ten. The chain carries TRBV9 and TRBJ1-5; perhaps TRBD1 as D (6 bases). The CDR3 is made up of 14 amino acids. Trimming stripped 3 bases from V and 4 bases from J, with 11 bases between. In germline, CDR1 is SGDLS, CDR2 YYNGEE. The CDR3 bases are TGTGCCAGCAGCGCTACAGGGTTAAATCAGCCCCAGCATTTT. Encoded protein: CASSATGLNQPQHF.

The chain carries TRBV12-3 or TRBV12-4 and TRBJ1-4; D not resolved. V lost 3 bases and J 8 bases, leaving 10 bases between the germline ends. The CDR3 is 13 residues long. The CDR3 region is CASSFGLREKLFF. The DNA of the CDR3 is TGTGCCAGCAGTTTCGGTCTGAGAGAAAAACTGTTTTTT.

The V call is TRBV7-8, the J call TRBJ1-5; TRBD1 matches at 9 bases. Germline CDR1 SGHVS, CDR2 FQNEAQ. This CDR3 spans 16 amino acids. With 2 bases clipped from V and 7 bases from J, the junction kept 9 bases outside the gene matches. The CDR3 loop reads CASSLSRTGEYQPQHF. The CDR3 DNA reads TGTGCCAGCAGCTTAAGTCGGACAGGGGAGTACCAGCCCCAGCATTTT.

This clonotype came up a few times. The V call is TRBV6-1, the J call TRBJ2-2, with D perhaps matching TRBD2 (7 bases). This CDR3 region has 13 residues. The germline gives CDR1 MNHNS, CDR2 SASEGT. The germline V and J ends were trimmed by 8 bases and 3 bases, with 10 bases remaining between them. CDR3: CASRGAYTGELFF. The CDR3 region has the DNA TGTGCCAGCCGGGGGGCCTACACCGGGGAGCTGTTTTTT.

V gene TRBV7-9 combines with J gene TRBJ1-4; TRBD1 might be the D (6 bases). There are 17 residues in the CDR3. Germline CDR1 reads SEHNR; CDR2 reads FQNEAQ (reference sequence). Deletions cut 5 bases from V and 7 bases from J, with 23 bases between. CDR3: CASSALAGGRDGEKLFF. In DNA form, the CDR3 reads TGTGCCAGCAGCGCCCTCGCGGGGGGGCGGGACGGTGAAAAACTGTTTTTT.

This clonotype was seen ten or more times. This chain links TRBV6-1 with TRBJ2-3, with D perhaps matching TRBD1 or TRBD2 (5 bases each). The CDR3 consists of 15 residues. V shed 9 bases and J shed 3 bases, with 19 bases lying between them. The germline gives CDR1 MNHNS, CDR2 SASEGT. CDR3 sequence reads: CARPRDPSWTDTQYF. The CDR3 DNA reads as TGTGCCAGACCTAGGGACCCATCGTGGACAGATACGCAGTATTTT.

In this sample, this clonotype turned up many times. The chain joins TRBV30 to TRBJ2-6; no clear D gene. This CDR3 spans 13 amino acids. Trimming left V 4 bases short and J 1 base short, with 5 bases between. The germline V gene encodes CDR1 GTSNPN and CDR2 SVGIG (reference sequence). CDR3 in DNA: TGTGCCTGGACCAAATCTGGGGCCAACGTCCTGACTTTC. Translated: CAWTKSGANVLTF. Full variable domain (missing parts from reference TRBV30 and TRBJ2-6): SQTIHQWPATLVQPVGSPLSLECTVEGTSNPNLYWYRQAAGRGLQLLFYSVGIGQISSEVPQNLSASRPQDRQFILSSKKLLLSDSGFYLCAWTKSGANVLTFGAGSRLTVL.